The 5 T cell receptor beta chains given below trace back to one sample, sequenced in a study of CD8+ T cells in alopecia areata. Treatment described: oral pan-JAK inhibitor, 5-10 mg twice daily. The sequencing template was cDNA reverse transcribed from extracted RNA. The data were produced by immunoSEQ multiplex PCR, yet TCRdb's version contains in-frame clones alone and is incomplete. This table holds around 150,000 clones, 80% to 90% found once. The specimen was CD8+ T cells sorted from blood, collected at week 4, from a patient treated with tofacitinib. The receptors here all came from a human donor with alopecia areata.

V gene TRBV2 combines with J gene TRBJ2-1; 7 nucleotides agree with TRBD2. J gave up 3 bases and V 5 bases, and 7 bases lay outside the gene matches. This CDR3 is 15 amino acids long. Germline lookup yields CDR1 SNHLY and CDR2 FYNNEI. CDR3 nucleotide sequence: TGTGCCAGCAGTCCTATAGCGGGTTACTACAATGAGCAGTTCTTC. It encodes CASSPIAGYYNEQFF.

V and J are TRBV7-9 and TRBJ2-3, with no clear D. With 2 bases removed from V and 0 bases from J, the gap between germline ends came to 9 bases. The CDR3 runs to 15 residues. Germline assignment: CDR1 SEHNR and CDR2 FQNEAQ (reference sequence). The CDR3 DNA is TGTGCCAGCAGCTTAACCAGCGCGAGCACAGATACGCAGTATTTT. It specifies CASSLTSASTDTQYF.

V usage is TRBV11-2 and J usage is TRBJ1-1, with a weak D call TRBD1 (5 bases). Germline V CDR1 and CDR2: SGHAT, FQNNGV. This CDR3 has 16 amino acids. V gave up 0 bases and J gave up 1 base, with 12 bases separating them. In DNA, the CDR3 is TGTGCCAGCAGCTTAGATGGATGGGGGAAGAACACTGAAGCTTTCTTT. This translates into CASSLDGWGKNTEAFF.

V usage is TRBV6-5 and J usage is TRBJ1-1; D gene ambiguous. The CDR3 extends over 15 amino acids. Looked up from germline, CDR1 is MNHEY and CDR2 is SVGAGI. Between the trimmed V and J ends, which lost 2 bases and 0 bases, there was a span of 10 bases. In nucleotides, the CDR3 is TGTGCCAGCAGTTACGAGGCAGGTTTGAACACTGAAGCTTTCTTT. This encodes CASSYEAGLNTEAFF.

The chain joins TRBV5-4 to TRBJ2-1, with 9 bases matching TRBD2. Germline V CDR1 and CDR2: SGHNT, YYREEE (reference sequence). The CDR3 loop spans 16 amino acids. V lost 0 bases to trimming and J lost 5 bases; unmatched junction nucleotides: 6. CDR3 sequence reads: CASSLEGGGANNEQFF. The CDR3 DNA reads TGTGCCAGCAGCTTGGAGGGCGGGGGGGCTAACAATGAGCAGTTCTTC.